The sequence of this TCR beta chain was determined in a study of OX40 agonist ivuxolimab in advanced cancers. At the level of the study: Patients were given ivuxolimab, an antibody that agonizes OX40 (CD134). Ivuxolimab, which patients received intravenously every 2 weeks, was dosed at 0.01 to 10 mg/kg.

Germline V gene sequence: CDR1 SEHNR, CDR2 FQNEAQ (reference sequence). V was cut by 3 bases and J by 7 bases, with 16 bases left in between. CDR3 length: 16 amino acids. Notes on the study in general: CD4+ and CD8+ blood T cells expanded clonally by week 6 at 0.1 to 3.0 mg/kg.

This clone was counted only a few times. Its specificity is not known. The protocol was immunoSEQ multiplex PCR, while the TCRdb copy is restricted to in-frame clones and leaves out a portion. Counted here are about 82,000 clones, around 93% occurring once; the ten biggest clones make up less than 10%. The chain uses TRBV7-9 and TRBJ1-6; D may be TRBD1 (5 bases). The material was CD4+ or CD8+ T cells sorted from blood, obtained in a trial of the OX40 agonist ivuxolimab. The TCR comes from an adult with an advanced solid tumor such as melanoma, head and neck, liver or kidney cancer. The DNA for the CDR3 is TGTGCCAGCAGCTTGATCGGGTGGGGCTCCAATTCACCCCTCCACTTT. This encodes CASSLIGWGSNSPLHF.